The 4 T cell receptor beta chains below were found in one sample sequenced in a study of shared clonotypes between healthy human individuals. Profiling relied on immunoSEQ multiplex PCR, and the TCRdb table lists in-frame clones only, not all of them. Of approximately 2.1 million clones in the sample, over 85% were seen once. What was sequenced was naive CD4+ T cells from PBMCs. Subset: CD45RA+ positively selected. The receptors were gathered from a man younger than 30 in good health. Some clones in this sample may be carry-over from other donors' samples.

This clone was picked up one time. The chain employs TRBV6-5 and TRBJ2-1; TRBD2 matches at 7 bases. The J segment lost 8 bases and the V segment lost 2 bases, leaving 9 bases of the junction unmatched. The CDR3 sequence is 15 residues long. Looked up from germline, CDR1 is MNHEY and CDR2 is SVGAGI. DNA for the CDR3: TGTGCCAGCAGTTACGCTCGCGGGAGTGGCCATGAGCAGTTCTTC. The encoded protein is CASSYARGSGHEQFF.

This chain uses TRBV10-1 with TRBJ2-1; no reliable D call. CDR1 and CDR2 from the germline V gene are WNHNN and SYGVQD (reference sequence). The CDR3 covers 14 residues. Trimming removed 4 bases from V and 0 bases from J, with 7 bases in between. In nucleotides, the CDR3 is TGCGCCAGCAGTGGGAGTGTCTCCTACAATGAGCAGTTCTTC. The encoded protein is CASSGSVSYNEQFF.

The CDR3 protein is CASSESGTGYIAGNTIYF. The CDR3 DNA reads TGTGCCAGCAGTGAATCCGGGACAGGGTATATCGCTGGAAACACCATATATTTT. The J gene is TRBJ1-3, the V gene TRBV25-1; 9 bases are shared with TRBD1. The CDR3 consists of 18 residues. Germline V gene sequence: CDR1 MGHDK, CDR2 SYGVNS. Unmatched junction bases numbered 9, after V lost 1 base and J lost 2 bases.

This chain uses TRBV15 with TRBJ2-4; no reliable D call. Per germline, CDR1 LNHNV and CDR2 YYDKDF (reference sequence). Trimming took 6 bases from V and 3 from J, leaving 6 bases between them. The CDR3 extends over 12 amino acids. CDR3 amino acids: CATRDIKNIQYF. The DNA for the CDR3 is TGTGCCACCAGGGATATCAAAAACATTCAGTACTTC. Drawing the rest from reference TRBV15 and TRBJ2-4, the complete variable domain is DAMVIQNPRYQVTQFGKPVTLSCSQTLNHNVMYWYQQKSSQAPKLLFHYYDKDFNNEADTPDNFQSRRPNTSFCFLDIRSPGLGDTAMYLCATRDIKNIQYFGAGTRLSVL.